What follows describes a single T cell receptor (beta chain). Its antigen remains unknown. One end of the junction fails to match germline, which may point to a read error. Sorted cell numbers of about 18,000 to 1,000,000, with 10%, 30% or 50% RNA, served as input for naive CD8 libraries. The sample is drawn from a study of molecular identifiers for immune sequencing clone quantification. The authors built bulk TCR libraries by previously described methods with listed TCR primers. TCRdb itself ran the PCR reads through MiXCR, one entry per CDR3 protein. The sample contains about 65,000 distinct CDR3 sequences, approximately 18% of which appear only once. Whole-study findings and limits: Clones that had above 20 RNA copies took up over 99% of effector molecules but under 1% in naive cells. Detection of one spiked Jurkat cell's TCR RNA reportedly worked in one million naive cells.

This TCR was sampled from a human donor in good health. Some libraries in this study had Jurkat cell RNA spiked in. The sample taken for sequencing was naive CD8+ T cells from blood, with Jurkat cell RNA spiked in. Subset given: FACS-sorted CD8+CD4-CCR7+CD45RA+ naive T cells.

In nucleotides, the CDR3 is TGTGCCAGCGGCCAAACCCCAGCGGATACGCAGTATTTT. Its protein is CASGQTPADTQYF. The chain recombines TRBV14 with TRBJ2-3; D not resolved. The length of the CDR3 is 13 residues. The germline V gene encodes CDR1 SGHDN and CDR2 FVKESK.